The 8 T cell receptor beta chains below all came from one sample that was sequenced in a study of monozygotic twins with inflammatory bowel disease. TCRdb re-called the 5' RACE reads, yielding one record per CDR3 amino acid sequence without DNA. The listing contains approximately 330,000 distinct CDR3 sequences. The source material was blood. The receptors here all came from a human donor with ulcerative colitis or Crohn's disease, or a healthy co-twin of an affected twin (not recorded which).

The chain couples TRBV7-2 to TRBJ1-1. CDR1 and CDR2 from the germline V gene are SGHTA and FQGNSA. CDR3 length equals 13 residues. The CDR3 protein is CASSLESVRTAFF.

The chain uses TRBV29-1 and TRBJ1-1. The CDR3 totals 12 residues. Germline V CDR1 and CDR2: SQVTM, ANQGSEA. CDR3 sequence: CSVGKMNTEAFF. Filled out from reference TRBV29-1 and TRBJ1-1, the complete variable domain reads SAVISQKPSRDICQRGTSLTIQCQVDSQVTMMFWYRQQPGQSLTLIATANQGSEATYESGFVIDKFPISRPNLTFSTLTVSNMSPEDSSIYLCSVGKMNTEAFFGQGTRLTVV.

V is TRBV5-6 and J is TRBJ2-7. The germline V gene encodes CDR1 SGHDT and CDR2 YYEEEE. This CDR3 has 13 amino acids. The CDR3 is CASSSVGRSEQYF.

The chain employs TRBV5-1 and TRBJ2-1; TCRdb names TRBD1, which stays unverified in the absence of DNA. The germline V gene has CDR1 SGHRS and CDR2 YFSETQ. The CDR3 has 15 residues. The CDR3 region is CASSLAQGAYNEQFF. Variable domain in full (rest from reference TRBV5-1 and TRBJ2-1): KAGVTQTPRYLIKTRGQQVTLSCSPISGHRSVSWYQQTPGQGLQFLFEYFSETQRNKGNFPGRFSGRQFSNSRSEMNVSTLELGDSALYLCASSLAQGAYNEQFFGPGTRLTVL.

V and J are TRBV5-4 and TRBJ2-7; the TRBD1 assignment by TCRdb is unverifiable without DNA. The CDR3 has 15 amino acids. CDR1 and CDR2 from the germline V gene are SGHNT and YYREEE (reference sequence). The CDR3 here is CASSLEAGAKYEQYF.

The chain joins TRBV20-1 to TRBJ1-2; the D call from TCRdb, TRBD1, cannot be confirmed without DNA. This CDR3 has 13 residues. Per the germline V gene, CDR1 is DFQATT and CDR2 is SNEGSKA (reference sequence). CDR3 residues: CSATRQEDYGYTF.

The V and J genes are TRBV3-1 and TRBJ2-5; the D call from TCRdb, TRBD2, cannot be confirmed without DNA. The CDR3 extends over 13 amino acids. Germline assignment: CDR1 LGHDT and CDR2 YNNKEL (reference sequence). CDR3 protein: CASSQVEREVQYF.

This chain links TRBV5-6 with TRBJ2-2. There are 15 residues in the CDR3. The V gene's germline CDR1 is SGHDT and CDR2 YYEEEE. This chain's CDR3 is CASSFLQLYTGELFF.